Presented here are 13 T cell receptor beta chains from one specimen sequenced in a study of T-cell memory formation after mild COVID-19. One entry per CDR3 protein, called by TCRdb with MiXCR from the 5' RACE reads. The profile covers hundreds of thousands of distinct CDR3 sequences, with roughly 20% appearing a single time and about 8.7% taken by the ten largest. The material sequenced was PBMCs or a T cell subset sorted from them (not recorded which). The receptors were gathered from an adult woman who had mild COVID-19 (a few samples of this study predate the infection). Cell type and time point are not known.

This clonotype was counted between two and nine times. The chain uses TRBV14 and TRBJ2-1; tentatively, D is TRBD1 (5 bases). The germline gives CDR1 SGHDN, CDR2 FVKESK. The ends were cut back, 1 base at V and 4 bases at J, with 17 bases in the middle. The CDR3 spans 17 residues. This chain's CDR3 is CASSQVEWTPGYNEQFF. DNA of the CDR3: TGTGCCAGCAGCCAAGTGGAGTGGACGCCAGGGTACAATGAGCAGTTCTTC. The full variable domain, rest sourced from reference TRBV14 and TRBJ2-1, is EAGVTQFPSHSVIEKGQTVTLRCDPISGHDNLYWYRRVMGKEIKFLLHFVKESKQDESGMPNNRFLAERTGGTYSTLKVQPAELEDSGVYFCASSQVEWTPGYNEQFFGPGTRLTVL.

V is TRBV5-1 and J is TRBJ1-1; 8 bases are a match to TRBD1. The CDR3 runs to 15 residues. Per the germline V gene, CDR1 is SGHRS and CDR2 is YFSETQ. The V gene end was trimmed by 4 bases and the J gene end by 4 bases; junction bases not matched to a gene: 9. This CDR3 reads CASSTRTGKGTEAFF. In nucleotides, the CDR3 is TGCGCCAGCAGCACCCGGACAGGGAAGGGCACTGAAGCTTTCTTT.

Only a few counts were recorded for this clonotype. CDR3 sequence (DNA): TGTGCCAGCAGCTATACCCGGGACAGGGGTAATGAGCAGTTCTTC. Protein: CASSYTRDRGNEQFF. The chain is built from TRBV7-8 and TRBJ2-1; 10 nucleotides match TRBD1. J gave up 7 bases and V 4 bases, and 7 bases lay outside the gene matches. Per germline, CDR1 SGHVS and CDR2 FQNEAQ. The length of the CDR3 is 15 residues.

The rearrangement links TRBV20-1 to TRBJ2-7; D is ambiguous. V shed 0 bases and J shed 7 bases, with 10 bases lying between them. The CDR3 runs to 12 residues. CDR1 and CDR2 (germline): DFQATT, SNEGSKA (reference sequence). The chain's CDR3 is CSAREAVGEQYF. CDR3 DNA sequence: TGCAGTGCTAGAGAGGCGGTGGGGGAGCAGTACTTC.

This clonotype was recorded a few times. The CDR3 loop is CASSLALSYNNEQFF. The CDR3 coding sequence is TGTGCCAGCAGCTTAGCGCTTTCGTACAACAATGAGCAGTTCTTC. The chain combines TRBV11-1 with TRBJ2-1; D remains unclear. The CDR3 is made up of 15 amino acids. The V end lost 0 bases, the J end lost 5 bases, and 11 bases lay between the germline ends. Germline V gene sequence: CDR1 SGHAT, CDR2 FQDESV (reference sequence).

This clonotype was seen more than once but under ten times. V is TRBV5-6 and J is TRBJ2-2; D gene unclear. The V end was cut by 0 bases, the J end by 9 bases, with 18 bases between. Germline V lookup: CDR1 SGHDT, CDR2 YYEEEE. The CDR3 consists of 16 residues. The CDR3 DNA follows: TGTGCCAGCAGCTTGGTACACCCCCCGCCGGTGTGGGAGCTGTTTTTT. Amino acid sequence: CASSLVHPPPVWELFF.

This chain connects TRBV10-3 to TRBJ2-5; D not certain. Germline CDR1 ENHRY, CDR2 SYGVKD. The CDR3 is made up of 13 amino acids. Trimming cost V 4 bases and J 4 bases, with 10 bases left between them. This CDR3 is CAISGVRSETQYF. The CDR3, as DNA: TGTGCCATCAGTGGGGTCAGATCAGAGACCCAGTACTTC.

This clonotype was seen repeatedly, ten times or more. The chain couples TRBV12-3 or TRBV12-4 to TRBJ2-7; D might be TRBD2 (5 bases). V was pared by 3 bases and J by 2 bases, with 8 bases between. The CDR3 is 13 amino acids. The CDR3 DNA reads as TGTGCCAGCAGTTTGGAGGATGCCTACGAGCAGTACTTC. This encodes CASSLEDAYEQYF.

The V and J genes are TRBV27 and TRBJ1-2; a weak D match, TRBD1 (5 bases). The germline CDR1 and CDR2 sequences are MNHEY and SMNVEV (reference sequence). V shed 4 bases and J shed 4 bases, with 13 bases lying between them. CDR3 size: 14 residues. In DNA form, the CDR3 reads TGTGCCAGCAGTTCCCTAGGGGACGGCTATGGCTACACCTTC. This encodes CASSSLGDGYGYTF.

This chain joins TRBV14 and TRBJ1-4; no clear D. V was clipped by 3 bases and J by 5 bases, with 13 bases between them. CDR1 SGHDN and CDR2 FVKESK come from the germline V gene. This CDR3 comprises 15 residues. The CDR3 is CASSQAQRRNEKLFF. CDR3 sequence (DNA): TGTGCCAGCAGCCAGGCGCAGCGGAGAAATGAAAAACTGTTTTTT.

V is TRBV30 and J is TRBJ1-6, with 10 bases fitting TRBD1. Trimming at V came to 1 base and at J to 13 bases, leaving 4 bases not matched to a gene. There are 13 residues in the CDR3. CDR1 is GTSNPN and CDR2 is SVGIG in the germline V gene (reference sequence). The CDR3 sequence is CAWSEGTGDPLHF. DNA of the CDR3: TGTGCCTGGAGTGAAGGGACAGGGGACCCCCTCCACTTT.

The chain couples TRBV11-1 to TRBJ2-3; 8 bases line up with TRBD1. The V gene end was trimmed by 5 bases and the J gene end by 2 bases; junction bases not matched to a gene: 6. Germline-derived CDR1 and CDR2 are SGHAT and FQDESV (reference sequence). The CDR3 is 15 amino acids. The CDR3, as DNA: TGTGCCAGCAGCCGTCGGACAGGGATCACAGATACGCAGTATTTT. Translation: CASSRRTGITDTQYF.

The sample holds a few counts of this clonotype. This chain links TRBV7-9 with TRBJ2-3, with 7 bases matching TRBD2. Germline CDR1 SEHNR, CDR2 FQNEAQ (reference sequence). The CDR3 covers 14 residues. J gave up 3 bases and V 7 bases, and 7 bases lay outside the gene matches. CDR3 nucleotide sequence: TGTGCCAGCACCTACATCGGGGGGACAGATACGCAGTATTTT. Translated, it gives CASTYIGGTDTQYF.